This T cell receptor beta chain originates from a study of T-cell memory formation after mild COVID-19. This clonotype was seen repeatedly, ten times or more. Its target is not known. The study, taken as a whole, reports: Later expanders leaned toward CD4+, whereas clones contracting from day 15 to 85 were balanced CD4/CD8. Contracting CD4+ clones sat mainly in CM and EM; CD8+ in EMRA.

Between the trimmed V and J ends, which lost 4 bases and 8 bases, there was a span of 13 bases. There are 13 residues in the CDR3. The V gene's germline CDR1 is SGHDT and CDR2 YYEEEE. TCR alpha and TCR beta cDNA libraries carrying sample barcodes and UMIs came from 5'RACE with constant-segment primers. TCRdb itself ran the 5' RACE reads through MiXCR, one entry per CDR3 protein. Of roughly 86,000 distinct CDR3 sequences listed, over 12% are singletons. Sequenced: PBMCs or a T cell subset sorted from them (not recorded which). This chain links TRBV5-6 with TRBJ2-1; D unresolved. The clonotype originates from a man younger than 35 who had mild COVID-19 (a few samples of this study predate the infection). Cell type and time point are not known. This CDR3 is CASSAANKDEQFF. In nucleotides, the CDR3 is TGTGCCAGCAGCGCCGCTAATAAGGATGAGCAGTTCTTC.